These 11 T cell receptor beta chains were all obtained from the same sample, sequenced in a study of blood T cell repertoires in COVID-19. TCRdb's copy holds only in-frame clones and misses some; the assay was immunoSEQ multiplex PCR. The table records over 300,000 clones, around 90% of them present only once. The sample taken for sequencing was peripheral blood. These receptors were obtained from a man in his forties or fifties with acute or convalescent COVID-19.

There are many counts of this clone. This sequence joins TRBV7-3 and TRBJ2-2; TRBD1 might be the D (5 bases). Per the germline V gene, CDR1 is SGHTA and CDR2 is FQGTGA. Trimming took off 5 bases at V and 4 bases at J, with 17 bases between the two ends. This CDR3 is 16 amino acids long. The CDR3 sequence: CASSPQGASPTGELFF. Here the CDR3 DNA reads TGTGCCAGCAGCCCGCAAGGGGCGAGTCCCACCGGGGAGCTGTTTTTT. The full variable domain, with the rest looked up from reference TRBV7-3 and TRBJ2-2, is GAGVSQTPSNKVTEKGKYVELRCDPISGHTALYWYRQSLGQGPEFLIYFQGTGAADDSGLPNDRFFAVRPEGSVSTLKIQRTERGDSAVYLCASSPQGASPTGELFFGEGSRLTVL.

The chain couples TRBV2 to TRBJ1-2, with TRBD1 matching over 9 bases. Germline V gene lookup returns CDR1 SNHLY and CDR2 FYNNEI. The CDR3 is made up of 13 amino acids. The V gene end was trimmed by 6 bases and the J gene end by 8 bases; junction bases not matched to a gene: 7. CDR3 protein: CASSLQGAVGYTF. As DNA, the CDR3 is TGTGCCAGCAGCCTACAGGGGGCGGTAGGCTACACCTTC.

V usage is TRBV19 and J usage is TRBJ1-1, with D unresolved. The CDR3 contains 14 residues. Germline lookup yields CDR1 LNHDA and CDR2 SQIVND (reference sequence). Trimming shortened V by 5 bases and J by 4 bases, and 14 bases separated the two germline ends. CDR3 in DNA: TGTGCCAGTAGTTCGCGGACGGGAGGCACTGAAGCTTTCTTT. Its translation is CASSSRTGGTEAFF.

This chain links TRBV28 with TRBJ1-3; D not resolved. CDR3 length: 14 amino acids. V was shortened by 6 bases and J by 0 bases, with 9 bases between the two germline ends. In germline, CDR1 is MDHEN, CDR2 SYDVKM. The DNA for the CDR3 is TGTGCCAGCAGAGGACTTAGCTCTGGAAACACCATATATTTT. Its translation: CASRGLSSGNTIYF.

This sequence joins TRBV28 and TRBJ1-2; possibly TRBD1 for D (5 bases). Germline V gene data show CDR1 as MDHEN and CDR2 as SYDVKM. This CDR3 is built from 12 residues. V was pared by 3 bases and J by 8 bases, with 10 bases between. CDR3 loop: CASSFVREGYTF. The CDR3 region has the DNA TGTGCCAGCAGTTTTGTCAGGGAAGGCTACACCTTC.

This sequence joins TRBV25-1 and TRBJ2-3; possible D gene TRBD1, 6 bases. CDR3 size: 15 residues. The ends were cut back, 1 base at V and 7 bases at J, with 15 bases in the middle. CDR1 and CDR2 from the germline V gene are MGHDK and SYGVNS. CDR3 coding DNA: TGTGCCAGCAGTGAATTGGCAGGGGTGGTGTATACGCAGTATTTT. Its protein product is CASSELAGVVYTQYF.

This chain links TRBV27 with TRBJ2-7; D perhaps matches TRBD1 (5 bases). V lost 3 bases, J lost 5 bases, and 17 bases lay in between. The germline CDR1 and CDR2 sequences are MNHEY and SMNVEV (reference sequence). This CDR3 contains 15 residues. CDR3 DNA: TGTGCCAGCAGTTTGGGCAGGGTGCCTCTGAACGAGCAGTACTTC. Protein: CASSLGRVPLNEQYF.

The gene calls are TRBV4-3 and TRBJ2-7, with TRBD1 as a possible D gene (6 bases). This CDR3 region has 16 residues. Trimming took 0 bases from V and 3 from J, leaving 15 bases between them. Germline V gene data show CDR1 as LGHNA and CDR2 as YSLEER. In DNA, the CDR3 is TGCGCCAGCAGCCAAGATGCCGATGTCAGGGGCTACGAGCAGTACTTC. It is translated as CASSQDADVRGYEQYF.

CDR3 DNA sequence: TGTGCCAGCAGCTTCTCCTATACAGATACGCAGTATTTT. Translated: CASSFSYTDTQYF. The chain is built from TRBV7-9 and TRBJ2-3; no definite D call. The germline gives CDR1 SEHNR, CDR2 FQNEAQ (reference sequence). The V gene lost 3 bases and the J gene lost 3 bases, with 7 bases spanning the gap. The CDR3 is made up of 13 amino acids.

V gene TRBV12-5 combines with J gene TRBJ2-1; 10 bases agree with TRBD2. CDR1 is LGHNT, CDR2 FRNRAP, per germline. The CDR3 length is 22 residues. V was pared by 7 bases and J by 0 bases, with 24 bases of the junction left unmatched. The CDR3 here is CASAEKKRGGLLSPSSYNEQFF. CDR3 coding DNA: TGTGCTAGTGCCGAAAAGAAGCGGGGGGGGCTTTTATCCCCGAGCTCCTACAATGAGCAGTTCTTC.

This chain connects TRBV6-2 or TRBV6-3 to TRBJ1-1; 10 bases match TRBD1. CDR3 size: 19 residues. In germline, CDR1 is MNHEY, CDR2 SVGEGT. With 2 bases clipped from V and 0 bases from J, the junction kept 12 bases outside the gene matches. The CDR3 DNA sequence: TGTGCCAGCAGTTACCCTGTCAATGGGACAGGGGTCTTGAACACTGAAGCTTTCTTT. It is translated as CASSYPVNGTGVLNTEAFF.